These 10 T cell receptor beta chains came from one sample sequenced in a study of blood T cell repertoires in COVID-19. Sequencing was performed with immunoSEQ multiplex PCR; in TCRdb, only in-frame clones are kept and a portion is missing. The table has 300,000 or so clones, about 82% seen once. The sample was peripheral blood. These TCRs come from a woman in her fifties or sixties with active or convalescent COVID-19.

There are a few counts of this clone. The gene calls are TRBV2 and TRBJ1-2; no reliable D call. Trimming cost V 4 bases and J 2 bases, with 5 bases left between them. Germline V CDR1 and CDR2: SNHLY, FYNNEI. The CDR3 extends over 12 amino acids. The CDR3 bases are TGTGCCAGCAGTGGCGGCAACTATGGCTACACCTTC. This gives the protein CASSGGNYGYTF.

The rearrangement links TRBV20-1 to TRBJ1-1, with no clear D. Trimming pared 6 bases from V and 5 bases from J, leaving 10 bases between. This CDR3 is built from 11 residues. Germline CDR1 reads DFQATT; CDR2 reads SNEGSKA (reference sequence). DNA for the CDR3: TGCAGTGCGGCCCCCTCGACTGAAGCTTTCTTT. It is translated as CSAAPSTEAFF.

The gene calls are TRBV6-4 and TRBJ2-5; 10 bases line up with TRBD2. The CDR3 contains 13 residues. Germline lookup yields CDR1 MRHNA and CDR2 SNTAGT. V dropped 3 bases and J dropped 5; count of bases not matched to a gene: 0. CDR3 in DNA: TGTGCCAGCAGTGAAGCGGGAGGGGAGACCCAGTACTTC. Its protein is CASSEAGGETQYF.

This clone was observed once. The chain recombines TRBV2 with TRBJ2-7, with 7 bases aligning to TRBD1. Losses at the gene ends were 6 bases for V and 7 bases for J; bases not matched to a gene: 6. Germline CDR1 and CDR2: SNHLY and FYNNEI. The CDR3 runs to 12 residues. CDR3 protein: CASRETGWEQYF. The CDR3 DNA reads TGTGCCAGCAGGGAGACAGGGTGGGAGCAGTACTTC. Based on the CDR3 plus reference TRBV2 and TRBJ2-7, the full variable domain is EPEVTQTPSHQVTQMGQEVILRCVPISNHLYFYWYRQILGQKVEFLVSFYNNEISEKSEIFDDQFSVERPDGSNFTLKIRSTKLEDSAMYFCASRETGWEQYFGPGTRLTVT.

The genes are TRBV28 and TRBJ2-7; D gene uncertain. The CDR3 runs to 12 residues. Germline-derived CDR1 and CDR2 are MDHEN and SYDVKM. Trimming removed 4 bases from V and 2 bases from J, with 6 bases in between. CDR3 sequence reads: CASSSSAYEQYF. The CDR3 DNA reads as TGTGCCAGCAGTTCCTCCGCCTACGAGCAGTACTTC.

The V and J genes are TRBV6-6 and TRBJ1-1, with 12 bases identical to TRBD1. Germline V gene lookup returns CDR1 MNHNY and CDR2 SVGAGI (reference sequence). Losses at the gene ends were 6 bases for V and 14 bases for J; bases not matched to a gene: 7. This CDR3 spans 12 amino acids. The chain's CDR3 is CASRGTGGFHFF. CDR3 coding DNA: TGTGCCAGCAGGGGGACAGGGGGCTTCCACTTCTTT.

The chain links TRBV21-1 to TRBJ2-2; TRBD2 is the table's D call and was not checked against the DNA. TRBV21-1 is shown as a pseudogene. The CDR3 sequence is 16 residues long. CDR3 DNA sequence: TGTGCCAGCAGCTCCTGCGGGAGGGCCGGCACCGGGGAGCTGTTTTTT. The encoded protein is CASSSCGRAGTGELFF.

J is TRBJ1-1 and V is TRBV7-3; D is unresolved. This CDR3 has 13 amino acids. V was shortened by 2 bases and J by 1 base, with 5 bases between the two germline ends. The V gene's germline CDR1 is SGHTA and CDR2 FQGTGA. In DNA, the CDR3 is TGTGCCAGCAGCTTAGAGGGGAACACTGAAGCTTTCTTT. Protein sequence: CASSLEGNTEAFF.

The chain employs TRBV19 and TRBJ1-1, with D unresolved. CDR3 length: 14 residues. With 6 bases removed from V and 6 bases from J, the gap between germline ends came to 17 bases. CDR1 LNHDA and CDR2 SQIVND come from the germline V gene (reference sequence). DNA of the CDR3: TGTGCCAGTAGCGGCCGGCGGGGATTGGCTGAAGCTTTCTTT. Its protein product is CASSGRRGLAEAFF.

The rearrangement uses TRBV19 and TRBJ1-1, with a possible D match to TRBD1 (5 bases). The CDR3 extends over 16 amino acids. The V end was cut by 9 bases, the J end by 0 bases, with 20 bases between. The germline V gene has CDR1 LNHDA and CDR2 SQIVND (reference sequence). Here the CDR3 DNA reads TGTGCCAGCCCGGGGGATCACTGGATAATGAACACTGAAGCTTTCTTT. As protein: CASPGDHWIMNTEAFF.